Sequencing of this TCR beta chain was carried out in a study of regulatory T cells in long-lasting Graves disease. The CDR3 spans 16 residues. Per germline, CDR1 KGHDR and CDR2 SFDVKD. Specified time point: persistent/refractory GD, antithyroid drugs over 5 years with positive TRAb. The TCR library used RNA extracted from PBMCs. Arm-PCR with iRepertoire HTBI primers amplified the CDR3 regions for these TCR beta libraries. TCRdb ran MiXCR on the multiplex PCR reads and lists one entry per CDR3 protein. The sample consists of some 370,000 distinct CDR3 sequences, roughly 20% of them appearing once. Note on this clonotype: A read error may produce the germline difference seen at one junction end.

The V and J genes are TRBV24-1 and TRBJ2-2; D may be TRBD2 (6 bases). Material: peripheral blood mononuclear cells (PBMCs), obtained when the disease was refractory, from a patient treated with antithyroid drugs. The TCR comes from a woman between 40 and 50 years old with Graves disease. The CDR3 loop reads CASSPYLPNGGGELFF. Written as DNA, the CDR3 is TGTGCCAGCAGTCCCTATCTTCCGAACGGGGGCGGGGAGCTGTTTTTT.